The present TCR beta chain was sequenced within a study of T cell repertoires and HLA-DP antigens. From germline, CDR1 is LNHDA and CDR2 SQIVND (reference sequence). With V trimmed by 4 bases and J by 2 bases, 5 bases remained unmatched. CDR3 length: 16 amino acids. In the case of this clone: Its target is unknown.

Pre-culture CD4+ samples were sequenced deeply, targeting roughly 200,000 T cell genomes. Sequenced by immunoSEQ multiplex PCR; TCRdb stores in-frame clones only, minus some. This table holds around 100,000 clones, roughly 92% found once. Sequencing was performed on CD4+ T cells from PBMCs. This chain links TRBV19 with TRBJ2-1; 10 positions agree with TRBD2. The source of this sequence is a young woman in good health and CMV-seronegative. In nucleotides, the CDR3 is TGTGCCAGTAGTACCGGACTAGCGGAAGCCTACAATGAGCAGTTCTTC. It codes for CASSTGLAEAYNEQFF. Based on the CDR3 plus reference TRBV19 and TRBJ2-1, the full variable domain is DGGITQSPKYLFRKEGQNVTLSCEQNLNHDAMYWYRQDPGQGLRLIYYSQIVNDFQKGDIAEGYSVSREKKESFPLTVTSAQKNPTAFYLCASSTGLAEAYNEQFFGPGTRLTVL.